This paragraph covers one T cell receptor (beta chain) sequence. Its antigen is currently unknown. The source of the sample is a study of lymphopenia after photon versus proton radiotherapy. General study points: Better survival with proton therapy was suggested as possible, not demonstrated.

Assay: immunoSEQ multiplex PCR; the TCRdb copy retains only in-frame clones and omits some. The table has 26,000 or so clones, around 82% seen once. The source material was peripheral blood, sampled from a patient treated with photon-based radiotherapy. The TCR comes from a man aged 50 to 59 with gastric cancer.

CDR3 nucleotides: TGTGCCAGCAGCCCGCGGGGGGCCCGGCGCGATACGCAGTATTTT. Protein product: CASSPRGARRDTQYF. The gene calls are TRBV5-6 and TRBJ2-3; 8 nucleotides line up with TRBD2. Germline assignment: CDR1 SGHDT and CDR2 YYEEEE. The CDR3 is 15 residues long. V shed 4 bases and J 6 bases; nucleotides not matched to a gene: 10.